This T cell receptor beta chain was profiled in a study of CD8+CD57+ T cells in acquired aplastic anemia. Regarding the study as a whole: Comparison of patients with controls identified approximately 28 shared CD8+ CDR3 sequences.

On this clonotype: No antigen is known for it.

Patients who underwent sequencing had shown CD8+CD57+ cell expansion by flow cytometry. Genomic DNA, the template, was used for profiling of the TCR beta VDJ and CDR3. TCRdb reprocessed the reads with MiXCR, giving one entry per CDR3 protein. The sample has about 41,000 distinct CDR3 sequences, about 63% seen once. There are 13 residues in the CDR3. V dropped 4 bases and J dropped 1 base, with 9 bases sitting between them. Germline V gene sequence: CDR1 SGHNT, CDR2 YYREEE (reference sequence). V and J are TRBV5-4 and TRBJ2-7; D assignment may be TRBD1 or TRBD2 (5 bases each). The sequenced sample consisted of sorted CD4+, CD8+, or CD8+CD57+ T cells (not recorded which) from PBMCs. This TCR was sampled from a human donor with aplastic anemia. In nucleotides, the CDR3 is TGTGCCAGCAGCCGAGGGGAGTCCTACGAGCAGTACGTC. Its protein product is CASSRGESYEQYV.